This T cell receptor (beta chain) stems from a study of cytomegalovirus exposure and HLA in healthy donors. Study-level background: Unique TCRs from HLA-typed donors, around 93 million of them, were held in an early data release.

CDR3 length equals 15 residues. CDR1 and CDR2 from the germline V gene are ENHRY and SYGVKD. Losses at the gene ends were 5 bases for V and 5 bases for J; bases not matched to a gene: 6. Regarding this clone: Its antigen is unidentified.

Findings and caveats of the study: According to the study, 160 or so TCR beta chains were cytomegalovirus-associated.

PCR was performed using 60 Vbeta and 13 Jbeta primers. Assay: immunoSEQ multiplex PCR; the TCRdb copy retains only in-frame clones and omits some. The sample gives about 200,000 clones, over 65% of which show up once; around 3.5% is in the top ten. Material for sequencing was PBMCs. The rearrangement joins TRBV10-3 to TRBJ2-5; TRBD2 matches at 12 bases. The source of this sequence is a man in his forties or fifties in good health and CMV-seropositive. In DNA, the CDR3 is TGTGCCATCAGTTCCGGGACTAGCGGGCTTGAGACCCAGTACTTC. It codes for CAISSGTSGLETQYF.